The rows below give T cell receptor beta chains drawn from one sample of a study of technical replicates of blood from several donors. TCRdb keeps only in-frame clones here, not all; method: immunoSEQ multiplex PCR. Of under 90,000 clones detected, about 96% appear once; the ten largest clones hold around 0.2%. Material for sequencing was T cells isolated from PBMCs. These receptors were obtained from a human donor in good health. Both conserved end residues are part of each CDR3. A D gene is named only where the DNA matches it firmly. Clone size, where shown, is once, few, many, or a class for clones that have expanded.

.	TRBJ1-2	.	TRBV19	TGTGCCAGTAGTATAGTCGATGCTACCAACTATGGCTACACCTTC	CASSIVDATNYGYTF
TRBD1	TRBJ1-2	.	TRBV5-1	TGCGCCAGCAGAATGACAGGGGGCGCGGGCTACACCTTC	CASRMTGGAGYTF
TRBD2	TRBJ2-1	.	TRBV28	TGTGCCAGCAGTTCACCGTTTGGGGGAGGGCGTAATGAGCAGTTCTTC	CASSSPFGGGRNEQFF
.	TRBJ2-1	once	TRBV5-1	TGCGCCAGCAGCGTGGGGGAGGGGGTTTCGGTGAATGAGCAGTTCTTC	CASSVGEGVSVNEQFF
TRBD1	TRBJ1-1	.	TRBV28	TGTGCCAGCAGCCAGGACAGGGAGGTCACTGAAGCTTTCTTT	CASSQDREVTEAFF
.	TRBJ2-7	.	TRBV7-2	TGTGCCAGCAGCTTATTGGTGGGACTCGGTTACGAGCAGTACTTC	CASSLLVGLGYEQYF
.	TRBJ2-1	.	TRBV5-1	TGCGCCAGCAGCTTGAGGCAGGGTTTGAATGAGCAGTTCTTC	CASSLRQGLNEQFF
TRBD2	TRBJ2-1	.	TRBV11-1	TGTGCCAGCAGCTTAGCGGGTTGGGCTAGCGGGGGTTCGTACAATGAGCAGTTCTTC	CASSLAGWASGGSYNEQFF
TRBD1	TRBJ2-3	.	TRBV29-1	TGCAGCGCCGGACGGGACAGTACAGATACGCAGTATTTT	CSAGRDSTDTQYF
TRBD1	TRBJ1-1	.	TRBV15	TGTGCCACCAGGAGACAGGGGAAGAACACTGAAGCTTTCTTT	CATRRQGKNTEAFF
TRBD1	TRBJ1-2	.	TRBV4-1	TGCGCCAGCAGCCAAACTATTCCGGGACAGGTTCTAGCTAACTATGGCTACACCTTC	CASSQTIPGQVLANYGYTF
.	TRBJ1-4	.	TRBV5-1	TGCGCCAGCAGCTTAGAACCGGAAACAGGGAATGAAAAACTGTTTTTT	CASSLEPETGNEKLFF
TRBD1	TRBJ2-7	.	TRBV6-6	TGTGCCAGCAGTTATGTCTGGACAGGGGACTACGAGCAGTACTTC	CASSYVWTGDYEQYF
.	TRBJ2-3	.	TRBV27	TGTGCCAGCAGTTTAAGGGAGAGGGATACGCAGTATTTT	CASSLRERDTQYF
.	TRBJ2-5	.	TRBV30	TGTGCCTGGAGTGGCAGGGTACGGAGTATACAAGAGACCCAGTACTTC	CAWSGRVRSIQETQYF
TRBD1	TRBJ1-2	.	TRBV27	TGTGCCACCTCACCGACAGGGCCCTATGGCTACACCTTC	CATSPTGPYGYTF
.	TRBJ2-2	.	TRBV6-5	TGTGCCAGCAGTTACGACAGTTTTAACACCGGGGAGCTGTTTTTT	CASSYDSFNTGELFF
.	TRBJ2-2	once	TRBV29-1	TGCAGCGGTGCGGTCAACACCGGGGAGCTGTTTTTT	CSGAVNTGELFF
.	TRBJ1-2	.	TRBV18	TGTGCCAGCTCACCCGGACAGGGCTACACCTTC	CASSPGQGYTF
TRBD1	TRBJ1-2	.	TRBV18	TGTGCCAGCTCACCACGGGACAGTCACCCGGATGGCTACACCTTC	CASSPRDSHPDGYTF
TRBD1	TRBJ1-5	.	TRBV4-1	TGCGCCAGCAGCCCCGATCAACAGGGGGCAGGGATCAATCAGCCCCAGCATTTT	CASSPDQQGAGINQPQHF
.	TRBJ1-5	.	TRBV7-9	TGTGCCAGCAGCTTAGACAGGGTTGGCAATCAGCCCCAGCATTTT	CASSLDRVGNQPQHF
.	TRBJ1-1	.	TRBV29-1	TGCAGCGTTGAAGGCGGGACGAACACTGAAGCTTTCTTT	CSVEGGTNTEAFF
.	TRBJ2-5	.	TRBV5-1	TGCGCCAGCAGAAAGGGGTTCCAAGAGACCCAGTACTTC	CASRKGFQETQYF
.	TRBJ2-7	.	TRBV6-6	TGTGCCAGCAGTACGAGCAGCCCGACTTCCTACGAGCAGTACTTC	CASSTSSPTSYEQYF
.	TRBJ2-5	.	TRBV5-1	TGCGCCAGCAGCTTGGGAGTTCAAGAGACCCAGTACTTC	CASSLGVQETQYF
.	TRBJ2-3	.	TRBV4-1	TGCGCCAGCAGCCACTTTGCGGCACCCACAGATACGCAGTATTTT	CASSHFAAPTDTQYF
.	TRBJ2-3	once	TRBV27	TGTGCCAGCAGTTTATGGGCGCGCACAGATACGCAGTATTTT	CASSLWARTDTQYF